Described below is a single T cell receptor beta chain sequence and its context. Its antigen remains unidentified. These data are taken from a study of T cells after yellow fever vaccination. Broader study findings: Just a small share of clonotypes turned up in the CD4 compartment as well as the CD8 compartment. By day 5 rather than day 15, the secondary response had peaked, though it was weaker. Most clones from primary vaccination resurfaced after the booster (around 97% CD4, around 90% CD8). The presence of abundant clonotypes contaminating from the bulk population was possible in FACS-sorted repertoires.

Germline V gene sequence: CDR1 SGHTS, CDR2 YDEGEE. The CDR3 loop spans 15 amino acids. V was trimmed by 4 bases and J by 6 bases, leaving 16 bases between them. Via MiXCR, TCRdb re-called the 5' RACE reads, giving one row per CDR3 protein. The repertoire holds 450,000 to 650,000 distinct CDR3 sequences, with 20% to 25% as singletons. The chain couples TRBV5-8 to TRBJ1-4; no clear D. This TCR was sampled from a man younger than 35 who received the YFV17D yellow fever vaccine. The sequencing here drew on PBMCs, taken less than 25 days after the first yellow fever vaccination. CDR3 in DNA: TGTGCCAGCAGCCGGACGGCCCTGAACGATGAAAAACTGTTTTTT. Protein: CASSRTALNDEKLFF. Combining the CDR3 with reference TRBV5-8 and TRBJ1-4 gives the whole variable domain EAGVTQSPTHLIKTRGQQATLRCSPISGHTSVYWYQQALGLGLQFLLWYDEGEERNRGNFPPRFSGRQFPNYSSELNVNALELEDSALYLCASSRTALNDEKLFFGSGTQLSVL.